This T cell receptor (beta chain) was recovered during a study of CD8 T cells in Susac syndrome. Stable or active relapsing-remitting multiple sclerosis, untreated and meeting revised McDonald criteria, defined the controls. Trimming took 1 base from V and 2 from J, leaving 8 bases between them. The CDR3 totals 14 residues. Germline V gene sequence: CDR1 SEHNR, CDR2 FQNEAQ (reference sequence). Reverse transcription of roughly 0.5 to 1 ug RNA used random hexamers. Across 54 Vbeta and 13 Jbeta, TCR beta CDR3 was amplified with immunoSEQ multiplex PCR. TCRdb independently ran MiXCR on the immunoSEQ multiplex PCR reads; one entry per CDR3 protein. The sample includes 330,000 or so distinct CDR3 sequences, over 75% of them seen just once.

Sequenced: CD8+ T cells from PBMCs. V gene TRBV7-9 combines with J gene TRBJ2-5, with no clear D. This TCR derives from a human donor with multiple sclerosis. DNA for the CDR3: TGTGCCAGCAGCTTAGTCCGCGGACAAGAGACCCAGTACTTC. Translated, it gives CASSLVRGQETQYF.